This T cell receptor beta chain is drawn from a study of T cell repertoires in cytomegalovirus infection. As for the study in general: Carrying CMV and the relevant HLA type showed in public TCR beta signatures. Overall study results and limits: What dominated the ex vivo response were HLA-C-restricted CMV-specific TCR beta clonotypes. Frequencies of public TCR beta families were cumulated, and this identified carriers of CMV plus the relevant HLA.

The germline CDR1 and CDR2 sequences are LNHDA and SQIVND (reference sequence). The CDR3 runs 15 residues. V was pared by 5 bases and J by 15 bases, with 14 bases of the junction left unmatched. This clonotype was seen just once. Its antigen remains unknown. TCRdb re-called the reads through MiXCR, storing one row per CDR3 protein. The sample contains 400,000 or so distinct CDR3 sequences, 25% to 40% of which appear only once. The chain carries TRBV19 and TRBJ2-1, with 12 nucleotides matching TRBD2. The receptor comes from a human donor in good health (CMV status not recorded). Some clones in this sample may be carry-over from other donors' samples. The sample comprised PBMCs. CDR3 sequence reads: CASSPRTSGVPPPFF. CDR3 DNA sequence: TGTGCCAGTAGTCCCCGGACTAGCGGGGTCCCACCCCCGTTCTTC.